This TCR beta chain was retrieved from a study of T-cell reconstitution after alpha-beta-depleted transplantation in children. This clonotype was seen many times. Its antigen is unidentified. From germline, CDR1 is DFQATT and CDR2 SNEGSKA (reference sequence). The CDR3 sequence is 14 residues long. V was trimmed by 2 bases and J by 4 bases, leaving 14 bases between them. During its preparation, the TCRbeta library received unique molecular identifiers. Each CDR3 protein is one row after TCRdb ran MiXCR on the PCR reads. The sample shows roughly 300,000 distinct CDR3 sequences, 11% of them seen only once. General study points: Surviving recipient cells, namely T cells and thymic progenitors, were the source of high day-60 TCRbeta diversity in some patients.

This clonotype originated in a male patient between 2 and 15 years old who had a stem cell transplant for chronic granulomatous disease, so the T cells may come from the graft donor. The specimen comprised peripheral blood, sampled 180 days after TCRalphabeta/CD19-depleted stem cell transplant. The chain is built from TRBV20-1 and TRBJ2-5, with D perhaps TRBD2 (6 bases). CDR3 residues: CSARQALGGETQYF. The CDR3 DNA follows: TGCAGTGCTAGACAGGCTCTCGGGGGAGAGACCCAGTACTTC.